These T cell receptor beta chains were read from a single sample in a study of T cell changes during pregnancy in multiple sclerosis. Repertoires were generated with immunoSEQ multiplex PCR, while TCRdb's copy carries only in-frame clones and drops some. Counted here are around 62,000 clones, approximately 90% occurring once; the ten biggest clones make up around 2.5%. The material sequenced was peripheral blood, taken in the first trimester of pregnancy. Receptors were obtained from a female donor with multiple sclerosis, enrolled in a pregnancy study. Both conserved end residues are part of each CDR3. Fields, in order: V gene, clone size, CDR3 protein. Size values are once, few and many counts, or a class for expanded clones, and some rows have none.

TRBV5-1 once CASSPLTENTEAFF
TRBV11-2 . CASSWAGAREAFF
TRBV10-3 once CAISAGGETQYF
TRBV19 . CASSILPTEGHKLFF
TRBV29-1 . CSVGSGPGGGYTF
TRBV28 . CASSLRVQETQYF
TRBV29-1 . CSGGKSSEKLFF
TRBV19 . CASSLGALNTEAFF
TRBV5-4 . CASSSGQGTDYGYTF
TRBV29-1 . CSIYTGVGNTEAFF
TRBV30 . CAWSTGAVVTEAFF
TRBV5-6 . CASSLSPNTEAFF
TRBV6-5 . CASSTPGTYGYTF
TRBV7-2 . CASSLVDDTEAFF
TRBV21-1 . CASSKDTSGGPYEQYF
TRBV11-2 . CASTPWLTGTNTGELFF
TRBV6-1 . CASSEAPSSHQPQHF
TRBV7-9 . CASSRQGNTGELFF
TRBV18 . CASSPEYTEAFF
TRBV7-7 . CASSVAPGTGGETQYF
TRBV5-8 . CASSLPGGTQYF
TRBV10-2 . CASSEWGGGADTGELFF
TRBV5-1 few CASSLDRVNSPLHF
TRBV27 . CASSPTGSEAFF
TRBV5-1 . CASSLGITGAGGGETQYF
TRBV5-1 . CASSLVGRTTGELFF
TRBV2 . CASRTRGRIVEAFF
TRBV2 . CANILPGLAGPNEQFF